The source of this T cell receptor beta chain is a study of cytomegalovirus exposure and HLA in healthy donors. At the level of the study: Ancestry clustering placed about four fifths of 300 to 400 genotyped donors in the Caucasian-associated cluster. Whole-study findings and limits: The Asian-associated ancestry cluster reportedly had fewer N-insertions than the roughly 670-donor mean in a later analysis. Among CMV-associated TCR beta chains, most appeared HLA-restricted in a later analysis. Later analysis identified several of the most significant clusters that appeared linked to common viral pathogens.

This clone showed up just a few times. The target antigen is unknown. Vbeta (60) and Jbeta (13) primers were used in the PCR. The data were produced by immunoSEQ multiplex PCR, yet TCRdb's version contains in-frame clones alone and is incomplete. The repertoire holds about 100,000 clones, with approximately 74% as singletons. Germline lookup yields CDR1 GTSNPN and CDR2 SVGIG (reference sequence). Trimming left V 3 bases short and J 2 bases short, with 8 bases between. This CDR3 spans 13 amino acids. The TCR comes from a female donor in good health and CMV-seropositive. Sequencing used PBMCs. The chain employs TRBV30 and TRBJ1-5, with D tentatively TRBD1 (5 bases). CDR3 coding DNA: TGTGCCTGGAGGGGCAGGGGCAATCAGCCCCAGCATTTT. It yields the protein CAWRGRGNQPQHF. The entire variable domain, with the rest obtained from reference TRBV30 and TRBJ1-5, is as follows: SQTIHQWPATLVQPVGSPLSLECTVEGTSNPNLYWYRQAAGRGLQLLFYSVGIGQISSEVPQNLSASRPQDRQFILSSKKLLLSDSGFYLCAWRGRGNQPQHFGDGTRLSIL.